This T cell receptor (beta chain) was sequenced for a study of lymphopenia after photon versus proton radiotherapy. Per germline, CDR1 SGHRS and CDR2 YFSETQ. J gave up 4 bases and V 3 bases, and 7 bases lay outside the gene matches. The CDR3 covers 14 residues. Data came from immunoSEQ multiplex PCR; TCRdb stores just in-frame clones and leaves some out. This table holds under 20,000 clones, roughly nine tenths found once. In regard to this clone: Its specificity is not known.

Whole-study results and caveats: A bigger post-nadir fall in TCR diversity correlated inversely with survival time in deceased patients.

The receptor was derived from a man in his 70s with pancreatic cancer. The chain carries TRBV5-1 and TRBJ2-7; TRBD1 matches 7 bases. The sample in question was peripheral blood, obtained from a patient treated with proton-based radiotherapy. The CDR3 loop is CASSSGTASYEQYF. In DNA form, the CDR3 reads TGCGCCAGCAGCTCCGGGACAGCCTCGTACGAGCAGTACTTC.